The present entry profiles one T cell receptor beta chain with its context. In its sample, this clone was seen once. It has no known antigen specificity. Base quality data are lacking; no much larger clone is found one base away. This sample was included in a study of radiotherapy plus CTLA-4 blockade in lung cancer (dated 2018 in TCRdb). Background on the whole study: Objective responses occurred in 15% to 20% of enrolled patients, and roughly 30% achieved disease control. General findings and caveats noted by the study authors: After treatment with radiotherapy and ipilimumab, TCR clones that originated in tumors expanded in peripheral blood. Increased serum interferon-beta after radiation, together with early dynamic changes in blood T cell clones, were reported to be the strongest predictors of response.

In this study, focal radiation therapy paired with CTLA-4 blockade (ipilimumab) was tested in patients who had chemo-refractory metastatic non-small-cell lung cancer. Preparation of the library involved the immunoSEQ multiplex PCR assay. TCRdb limited this immuneACCESS table to in-frame rearrangements with V and J called. A share of clones is missing; checked studies link under half to unresolved V genes, and the rest is unexplained. Across this sample there are more than 25,000 clones, with less than 85% seen only once. The ten largest clonotypes hold 7% to 8% of the sample. The CDR3 goes from the cysteine to the phenylalanine over 14 residues. Only CDR3 DNA remains: 42 bases, in frame from the first base. V gives up 2 bases and J gives up 6 bases, and the segment between their germline ends measures 12 bases. The germline V gene encodes CDR1 ENHRY and CDR2 SYGVKD.

Source: peripheral blood, taken from a patient treated with radiotherapy plus ipilimumab. The receptor comes from a human donor with non-small cell lung cancer who had stable disease on radiotherapy plus ipilimumab. The chain is encoded by TRBV10-3 joined to TRBJ2-3, with the D call perhaps TRBD1 or TRBD2, as 6 bases match in each case. The CDR3 region reads CAISEDTGRDTQYF. The DNA sequence is TGTGCCATCAGTGAGGATACAGGGAGGGATACGCAGTATTTT.